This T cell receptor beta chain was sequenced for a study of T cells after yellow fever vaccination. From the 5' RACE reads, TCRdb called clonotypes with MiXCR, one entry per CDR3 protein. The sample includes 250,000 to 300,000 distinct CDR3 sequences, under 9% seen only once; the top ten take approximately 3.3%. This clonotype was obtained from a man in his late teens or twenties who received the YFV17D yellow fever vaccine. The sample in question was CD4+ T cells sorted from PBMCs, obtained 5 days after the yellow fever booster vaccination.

The chain's CDR3 is CASSTRQGVSYNEQFF. The DNA for the CDR3 is TGTGCCAGCAGCACAAGACAGGGAGTCTCCTACAATGAGCAGTTCTTC. The V call is TRBV7-8, the J call TRBJ2-1; TRBD1 aligns across 7 bases. The germline CDR1 and CDR2 sequences are SGHVS and FQNEAQ. The ends lost 5 bases at V and 0 bases at J; junction bases unmatched: 7. The CDR3 runs 16 residues.